This is a list of T cell receptor beta chains from one sample in a study of Graves' ophthalmopathy and Graves' hyperthyroidism. TCRdb processed the multiplex PCR reads anew with MiXCR; each CDR3 protein has one entry. The table lists around 400,000 distinct CDR3 sequences, about 16% of them singletons. The specimen was peripheral blood. These receptors were obtained from a woman aged 18-29 years with Graves' ophthalmopathy. CDR3s include the opening cysteine and the closing phenylalanine or tryptophan. A D gene is named only where the DNA matches it firmly. Clone size is given for some rows only: seen once, a few or many times, or a class if the clone is expanded.

size	J	D	V	CDR3	DNA
many	TRBJ2-5	-	TRBV7-3	CASSQSSWGGQETQYF	TGTGCCAGCAGCCAATCGTCTTGGGGCGGTCAAGAGACCCAGTACTTC
many	TRBJ1-1	-	TRBV30	CAWIQSGGKTFF	TGTGCCTGGATCCAGAGTGGAGGCAAGACTTTCTTT
many	TRBJ1-1	-	TRBV20-1	CSAREGRGQNTEAFF	TGCAGTGCTAGAGAGGGCCGGGGACAGAACACTGAAGCTTTCTTT
many	TRBJ2-7	TRBD2	TRBV28	CASSRGDSYEQYF	TGTGCCAGCAGCCGGGGGGACTCCTACGAGCAGTACTTC
many	TRBJ1-5	-	TRBV6-5	CASSFGRTGNQPQHF	TGTGCCAGCAGTTTCGGACGGACTGGGAATCAGCCCCAGCATTTT
many	TRBJ1-2	-	TRBV11-2	CASSQSMGYYGYTF	TGTGCCAGCAGCCAGTCGATGGGGTATTATGGCTACACCTTC
many	TRBJ2-7	-	TRBV27	CASSYLQGPSYEQYF	TGTGCCAGCAGTTACCTCCAGGGCCCTTCCTACGAGCAGTACTTC
many	TRBJ1-1	-	TRBV20-1	CSAVPGEGLNTEAFF	TGCAGTGCCGTACCGGGGGAGGGTTTGAACACTGAAGCTTTCTTT
many	TRBJ1-2	-	TRBV6-5	CASSYSLTNYGYTF	TGTGCCAGCAGTTACAGTCTAACTAACTATGGCTACACCTTC
many	TRBJ2-5	-	TRBV12-5	CASGLSWGTQYF	TGTGCTAGTGGTTTGTCTTGGGGGACCCAGTACTTC
many	TRBJ2-5	TRBD2	TRBV12-3/TRBV12-4	CASRTGGKETQYF	TGTGCCAGCAGAACGGGGGGTAAAGAGACCCAGTACTTC
many	TRBJ1-1	-	TRBV30	CAWSVMRGTEAFF	TGTGCCTGGAGTGTAATGAGGGGAACTGAAGCTTTCTTT
many	TRBJ2-2	TRBD1	TRBV5-1	CASSGYGTGDGTGELFF	TGCGCCAGCAGCGGGTACGGGACAGGGGACGGAACCGGGGAGCTGTTTTTT
many	TRBJ1-3	-	TRBV18	CASWGFGNTIYF	TGTGCCAGCTGGGGCTTTGGAAACACCATATATTTT
many	TRBJ1-1	-	TRBV10-3	CAISASGGTLTLEAFF	TGTGCCATCAGTGCCTCGGGGGGCACCCTCACTTTAGAAGCTTTCTTT
many	TRBJ1-2	-	TRBV28	CASRAPGANYGYTF	TGTGCCAGCAGGGCACCTGGGGCTAACTATGGCTACACCTTC
-	TRBJ1-6	-	TRBV4-1	CASTPMGSSYNSPLHF	TGCGCCAGCACCCCCATGGGGAGCTCCTATAATTCACCCCTCCACTTT
many	TRBJ2-7	TRBD1	TRBV20-1	CSARGPGQAYEQYF	TGCAGTGCTAGAGGACCGGGACAGGCCTACGAGCAGTACTTC
many	TRBJ1-2	TRBD1	TRBV19	CASRLLDRGLIYGYTF	TGTGCCAGTAGACTCTTGGACAGGGGACTAATCTATGGCTACACCTTC
many	TRBJ1-1	-	TRBV4-3	CASSYMTGYTEAFF	TGCGCCAGCAGCTATATGACAGGATACACTGAAGCTTTCTTT
-	TRBJ2-7	TRBD2	TRBV20-1	CSADRTSGRYEQYF	TGCAGTGCGGACAGAACTAGCGGGAGGTACGAGCAGTACTTC
-	TRBJ2-5	TRBD2	TRBV11-2	CASSLGGTSGTYQETQYF	TGTGCCAGCAGCTTAGGGGGGACTAGCGGGACGTACCAAGAGACCCAGTACTTC
-	TRBJ1-1	-	TRBV20-1	CSLPTGRNTEAFF	TGCAGTTTGCCTACCGGGAGGAACACTGAAGCTTTCTTT
many	TRBJ2-2	-	TRBV28	CASSLPGLAGELFF	TGTGCCAGCAGTTTGCCCGGGCTCGCCGGGGAGCTGTTTTTT
-	TRBJ1-1	-	TRBV6-1	CASSPYREGTEAFF	TGTGCCAGCAGTCCGTACAGGGAAGGCACTGAAGCTTTCTTT